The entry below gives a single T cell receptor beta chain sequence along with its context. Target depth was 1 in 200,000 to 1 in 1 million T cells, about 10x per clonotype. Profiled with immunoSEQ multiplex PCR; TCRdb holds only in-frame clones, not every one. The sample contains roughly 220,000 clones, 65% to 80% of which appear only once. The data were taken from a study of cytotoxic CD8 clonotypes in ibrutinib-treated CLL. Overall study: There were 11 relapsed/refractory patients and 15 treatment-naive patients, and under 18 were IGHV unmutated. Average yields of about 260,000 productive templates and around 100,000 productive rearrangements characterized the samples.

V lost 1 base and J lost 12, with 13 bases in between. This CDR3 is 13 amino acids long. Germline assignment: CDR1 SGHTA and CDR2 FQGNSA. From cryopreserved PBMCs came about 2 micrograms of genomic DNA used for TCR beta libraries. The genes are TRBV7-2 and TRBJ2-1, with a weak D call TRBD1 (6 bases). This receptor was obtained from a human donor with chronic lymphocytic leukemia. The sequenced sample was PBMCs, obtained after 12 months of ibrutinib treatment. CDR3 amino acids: CASSLVWGPGQFF. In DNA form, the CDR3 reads TGTGCCAGCAGCTTAGTTTGGGGGCCGGGGCAGTTCTTC.